This TCR beta chain derives from a study of cytomegalovirus exposure and HLA in healthy donors. Whole-study results and caveats: Immune exposure information available was restricted to CMV serostatus. Reported results showed that the classifier diagnosed cytomegalovirus status with high specificity and sensitivity. Despite most TCR sequences being rare, some public TCRs occurred in many donors.

Deletions cut 2 bases from V and 0 bases from J, with 4 bases between. In germline, CDR1 is LNHDA, CDR2 SQIVND (reference sequence). This CDR3 is 14 amino acids long. As for this clone: The antigen remains unidentified.

PCR employed 60 Vbeta and 13 Jbeta primers. TCRdb's copy holds only in-frame clones and misses some; the assay was immunoSEQ multiplex PCR. Among over 150,000 clones listed, 80% were seen once. This TCR was recovered from a woman aged 40 to 50 in good health and CMV-seropositive. This sequence joins TRBV19 and TRBJ2-2; D is ambiguous. Sequencing input: PBMCs. The CDR3 DNA is TGTGCCAGTAGTATAACAGCGAACACCGGGGAGCTGTTTTTT. Its protein is CASSITANTGELFF.